These 30 T cell receptor beta chains came from one sample sequenced in a study of control samples from healthy donors and cancer patients. Only in-frame clones appear in the TCRdb table, and some are missing; sequencing was by immunoSEQ multiplex PCR. The table includes some 150,000 clones, over 95% detected once. Material for sequencing was blood. The source is a woman aged 25 to 39 in good health.

The chain uses TRBV20-1 and TRBJ2-1; D perhaps matches TRBD1 (6 bases). The CDR3 is made up of 12 amino acids. CDR1 and CDR2 from the germline V gene are DFQATT and SNEGSKA (reference sequence). Deletions cut 3 bases from V and 7 bases from J, with 10 bases between. The CDR3 loop reads CSASRTVNEQFF. As DNA, the CDR3 is TGCAGTGCTAGTCGGACAGTAAATGAGCAGTTCTTC.

The chain carries TRBV5-4 and TRBJ2-5, with 13 positions matching TRBD2. V lost 4 bases to trimming and J lost 5 bases; unmatched junction nucleotides: 8. Germline values: CDR1 SGHNT, CDR2 YYREEE (reference sequence). The CDR3 length is 16 residues. CDR3 residues: CASSLMETSGGETQYF. The CDR3 DNA reads as TGTGCCAGCAGCCTAATGGAGACTAGCGGGGGGGAGACCCAGTACTTC.

The rearrangement links TRBV29-1 to TRBJ1-1; D perhaps matches TRBD1 (6 bases). From germline, CDR1 is SQVTM and CDR2 ANQGSEA. V shed 7 bases and J shed 0 bases, with 12 bases lying between them. CDR3 length: 13 amino acids. For the CDR3, the DNA is TGCAGCGCCGAACAGGGTATGAACACTGAAGCTTTCTTT. This translates into CSAEQGMNTEAFF. Drawing the rest from reference TRBV29-1 and TRBJ1-1, the complete variable domain is SAVISQKPSRDICQRGTSLTIQCQVDSQVTMMFWYRQQPGQSLTLIATANQGSEATYESGFVIDKFPISRPNLTFSTLTVSNMSPEDSSIYLCSAEQGMNTEAFFGQGTRLTVV.

The chain combines TRBV2 with TRBJ2-7; 7 bases align to TRBD1. The V and J ends lost 6 bases and 0 bases, in that order; junction bases with no gene match: 5. CDR1 SNHLY and CDR2 FYNNEI come from the germline V gene. The CDR3 extends over 14 amino acids. The CDR3 region has the DNA TGTGCCAGCAGGCGACAGGGCGGCTCCTACGAGCAGTACTTC. Protein sequence: CASRRQGGSYEQYF.

This clone was seen a single time. The chain joins TRBV19 to TRBJ2-3; TRBD2 aligns across 13 bases. The junction had 5 bases not matched to a gene; V was cut back by 6 bases and J by 5 bases. CDR3 length: 15 amino acids. The germline CDR1 and CDR2 sequences are LNHDA and SQIVND (reference sequence). The CDR3 here is CASRGLAGWKDTQYF. The CDR3 coding sequence is TGTGCCAGTAGGGGACTAGCGGGATGGAAAGATACGCAGTATTTT.

The V gene is TRBV11-2, the J gene TRBJ1-2; possibly TRBD1 for D (6 bases). The V and J ends lost 3 bases and 2 bases respectively, with 7 bases between them. The CDR3 runs to 13 residues. Per the germline V gene, CDR1 is SGHAT and CDR2 is FQNNGV. The CDR3 DNA is TGTGCCAGCAGCTTGGACAGCAACTATGGCTACACCTTC. The encoded protein is CASSLDSNYGYTF. Variable domain in full (rest from reference TRBV11-2 and TRBJ1-2): EAGVAQSPRYKIIEKRQSVAFWCNPISGHATLYWYQQILGQGPKLLIQFQNNGVVDDSQLPKDRFSAERLKGVDSTLKIQPAKLEDSAVYLCASSLDSNYGYTFGSGTRLTVV.

This clone was seen just once. This sequence joins TRBV6-1 and TRBJ1-1; D is ambiguous. Germline values: CDR1 MNHNS, CDR2 SASEGT. V shed 3 bases and J shed 3 bases, with 11 bases lying between them. CDR3 size: 14 residues. The DNA for the CDR3 is TGTGCCAGCAGTGATGGGCAGGAATACACTGAAGCTTTCTTT. Amino acids: CASSDGQEYTEAFF.

The J gene is TRBJ1-6, the V gene TRBV11-3; D is unclear. The CDR3 has 13 residues. Germline V gene data show CDR1 as SGHNT and CDR2 as YENEEA. Trimming stripped 1 base from V and 6 bases from J, with 4 bases between. The CDR3 is CASSLGVNSPLHF. The CDR3, as DNA: TGTGCCAGCAGCTTAGGAGTTAATTCACCCCTCCACTTT.

The chain combines TRBV30 with TRBJ2-5, with 7 nucleotides matching TRBD2. Germline V gene data show CDR1 as GTSNPN and CDR2 as SVGIG (reference sequence). The CDR3 length is 16 residues. V was clipped by 5 bases and J by 1 base; unmatched bases: 13. Here the CDR3 DNA reads TGTGCCTGGGAGGTGGGCGGGGGTACCCTCCAAGAGACCCAGTACTTC. Protein product: CAWEVGGGTLQETQYF.

The chain links TRBV7-8 to TRBJ2-2; D is uncertain. In germline, CDR1 is SGHVS, CDR2 FQNEAQ. This CDR3 has 15 amino acids. Deletions cut 3 bases from V and 0 bases from J, with 8 bases between. The CDR3 here is CASSFRTSNTGELFF. CDR3 nucleotides: TGTGCCAGCAGCTTCAGGACGTCGAACACCGGGGAGCTGTTTTTT.

This chain joins TRBV29-1 and TRBJ1-4; maybe TRBD1 (5 bases). V lost 6 bases, J lost 8 bases, and 16 bases lay in between. The CDR3 sequence is 13 residues long. CDR1 and CDR2 (germline): SQVTM, ANQGSEA. CDR3 coding DNA: TGCAGCGTGGGTGACAGCCCGGGAGAAAAACTGTTTTTT. Encoded protein: CSVGDSPGEKLFF. Full variable domain (remainder filled in from reference TRBV29-1 and TRBJ1-4): SAVISQKPSRDICQRGTSLTIQCQVDSQVTMMFWYRQQPGQSLTLIATANQGSEATYESGFVIDKFPISRPNLTFSTLTVSNMSPEDSSIYLCSVGDSPGEKLFFGSGTQLSVL.

This clone was recorded once. CDR3 nucleotide sequence: TGTGCCACCAGCAGAGCTGGGACATTGAACACCGGGGAGCTGTTTTTT. Protein: CATSRAGTLNTGELFF. The V and J genes are TRBV15 and TRBJ2-2, with D maybe TRBD1 (6 bases). The CDR3 has 16 residues. V was shortened by 1 base and J by 1 base, with 10 bases between the two germline ends. Per germline, CDR1 LNHNV and CDR2 YYDKDF (reference sequence). Complete variable domain (other parts from reference TRBV15 and TRBJ2-2): DAMVIQNPRYQVTQFGKPVTLSCSQTLNHNVMYWYQQKSSQAPKLLFHYYDKDFNNEADTPDNFQSRRPNTSFCFLDIRSPGLGDTAMYLCATSRAGTLNTGELFFGEGSRLTVL.

The chain has TRBV6-5 and TRBJ2-7, with TRBD2 matching 11 bases. CDR1 is MNHEY and CDR2 is SVGAGI in the germline V gene. The CDR3 spans 14 residues. The V segment lost 6 bases and the J segment 6 bases; nucleotides outside the gene matches: 7. The DNA for the CDR3 is TGTGCCAGCAGACTAGCGGGAGTTCCCCCCGAGCAGTACTTC. It codes for CASRLAGVPPEQYF.

The V and J genes are TRBV27 and TRBJ1-6; 7 bases are a match to TRBD1. The V gene end was trimmed by 4 bases and the J gene end by 12 bases; junction bases not matched to a gene: 9. Germline loops: CDR1 MNHEY, CDR2 SMNVEV (reference sequence). This CDR3 comprises 14 residues. CDR3 DNA sequence: TGTGCCAGCAGTTCCGGCCAGGGGGTAGTACCCCTCCACTTT. It codes for CASSSGQGVVPLHF.

This CDR3 reads CATKSAGRYNSPLHF. The CDR3 DNA is TGTGCCACTAAGTCCGCCGGGCGGTATAATTCACCCCTCCACTTT. The chain couples TRBV27 to TRBJ1-6, with unresolved D. Trimming left V 10 bases short and J 4 bases short, with 17 bases between. CDR1 is MNHEY, CDR2 SMNVEV, per germline (reference sequence). The CDR3 has 15 residues.

The chain combines TRBV5-1 with TRBJ2-2, with 7 bases fitting TRBD1. CDR1 SGHRS and CDR2 YFSETQ come from the germline V gene. V lost 3 bases and J lost 6; bases outside the gene matches: 8. The CDR3 length is 15 residues. CDR3 in DNA: TGCGCCAGCAGCTCCTCACTACAGGGGCCCGGGGAGCTGTTTTTT. Translated, it gives CASSSSLQGPGELFF.

CDR3 coding DNA: TGTGCCAGCAGCTTAAGGACAGACTACAATGAGCAGTTCTTC. Amino acid sequence: CASSLRTDYNEQFF. J is TRBJ2-1 and V is TRBV7-8; D perhaps matches TRBD1 (6 bases). Per the germline V gene, CDR1 is SGHVS and CDR2 is FQNEAQ. The CDR3 extends over 14 amino acids. V was clipped by 2 bases and J by 3 bases, with 8 bases between them.

The V and J genes are TRBV19 and TRBJ1-4; TRBD1 agrees at 11 bases. J was trimmed by 6 bases and V by 5 bases; bases with no gene match: 5. CDR1 and CDR2 (germline): LNHDA, SQIVND (reference sequence). This CDR3 has 15 amino acids. The CDR3, as DNA: TGTGCCAGTAGTGGCTGGGGACAGGGGGATGAAAAACTGTTTTTT. Its protein product is CASSGWGQGDEKLFF.

The chain links TRBV4-1 to TRBJ1-6; D perhaps matches TRBD1 (6 bases). The ends were cut back, 4 bases at V and 7 bases at J, with 14 bases in the middle. The CDR3 contains 15 residues. Per germline, CDR1 MGHRA and CDR2 YSYEKL. CDR3 sequence: CASSRTTGPNSPLHF. The DNA for the CDR3 is TGCGCCAGCAGCCGAACCACAGGGCCAAATTCACCCCTCCACTTT.

This chain connects TRBV2 to TRBJ1-1; TRBD1 is a possible D gene (5 bases). V was cut by 3 bases and J by 6 bases, with 17 bases left in between. The germline CDR1 and CDR2 sequences are SNHLY and FYNNEI. This CDR3 contains 15 residues. CDR3 coding DNA: TGTGCCAGCAGTGAGGTGAGGGGCTCGCTGTCTGAAGCTTTCTTT. Amino acids: CASSEVRGSLSEAFF.

The chain couples TRBV6-5 to TRBJ1-1, with D tentatively TRBD1 (6 bases). The V and J ends lost 6 bases and 1 base respectively, with 15 bases between them. Per the germline V gene, CDR1 is MNHEY and CDR2 is SVGAGI. The CDR3 covers 15 residues. The CDR3 reads CASSHQQGPNTEAFF. The CDR3 DNA reads as TGTGCCAGCAGCCATCAACAGGGACCGAACACTGAAGCTTTCTTT.

The chain joins TRBV20-1 to TRBJ1-6; D remains unclear. The CDR3 spans 10 residues. The germline V and J ends were trimmed by 0 bases and 14 bases, with 5 bases remaining between them. From germline, CDR1 is DFQATT and CDR2 SNEGSKA (reference sequence). CDR3 loop: CSARDLALHF. Here the CDR3 DNA reads TGCAGTGCTAGAGATCTTGCCCTCCACTTT.

This chain joins TRBV19 and TRBJ2-1; 8 nucleotides line up with TRBD1. This CDR3 has 15 amino acids. J gave up 3 bases and V 8 bases, and 9 bases lay outside the gene matches. Germline V gene lookup returns CDR1 LNHDA and CDR2 SQIVND (reference sequence). The CDR3 DNA is TGTGCCAGTGGAATGGACAGGGCCCTCTACAATGAGCAGTTCTTC. Its protein product is CASGMDRALYNEQFF.

V gene TRBV6-6 combines with J gene TRBJ2-1; D possibly uses TRBD1 or TRBD2 (6 bases each). This CDR3 has 16 residues. Trimming removed 2 bases at V and 1 base at J, with 12 bases between. CDR1 and CDR2 (germline): MNHNY, SVGAGI (reference sequence). The DNA of the CDR3 is TGTGCCAGCAGTTACAAGGGGGGCGCATCCTACAATGAGCAGTTCTTC. Residues: CASSYKGGASYNEQFF.

This rearrangement joins TRBV18 to TRBJ2-7, with D possibly matching TRBD1 (6 bases). Trimming took off 2 bases at V and 8 bases at J, with 10 bases between the two ends. CDR1 is KGHSH, CDR2 LQKENI, per germline. The CDR3 is 12 amino acids. The CDR3 here is CASSPVQGQQYF. CDR3 DNA: TGTGCCAGCTCACCAGTACAGGGTCAGCAGTACTTC.

This chain joins TRBV28 and TRBJ2-3; 11 nucleotides agree with TRBD2. The CDR3 spans 15 residues. V was pared by 6 bases and J by 7 bases, with 9 bases of the junction left unmatched. The V gene's germline CDR1 is MDHEN and CDR2 SYDVKM. CDR3 protein: CASRLSGGAVNTQYF. The DNA for the CDR3 is TGTGCCAGCAGGCTTAGCGGGGGGGCTGTAAATACGCAGTATTTT. The whole variable domain, remainder taken from reference TRBV28 and TRBJ2-3, is DVKVTQSSRYLVKRTGEKVFLECVQDMDHENMFWYRQDPGLGLRLIYFSYDVKMKEKGDIPEGYSVSREKKERFSLILESASTNQTSMYLCASRLSGGAVNTQYFGPGTRLTVL.

The chain uses TRBV7-9 and TRBJ1-1; TRBD1 matches 8 bases. In germline, CDR1 is SEHNR, CDR2 FQNEAQ (reference sequence). This CDR3 comprises 16 residues. V gave up 4 bases and J gave up 7 bases; unmatched junction bases: 14. The CDR3 coding sequence is TGTGCCAGCAGCTCCCCGTACCGGACAGGGATCAATGAAGCTTTCTTT. Its protein product is CASSSPYRTGINEAFF.

This chain links TRBV19 with TRBJ2-5; the match to TRBD2 covers 10 bases. Germline V lookup: CDR1 LNHDA, CDR2 SQIVND (reference sequence). This CDR3 has 18 residues. With 1 base clipped from V and 0 bases from J, the junction kept 8 bases outside the gene matches. The CDR3: CASSIGLAGGRYQETQYF. The CDR3 nucleotides read TGTGCCAGTAGTATAGGACTAGCGGGCGGTCGGTACCAAGAGACCCAGTACTTC.

The genes are TRBV11-1 and TRBJ2-7, with no clear D. V was cut by 2 bases and J by 3 bases, with 5 bases left in between. CDR1 and CDR2 (germline): SGHAT, FQDESV (reference sequence). This CDR3 spans 12 amino acids. The CDR3 here is CASSLTHYEQYF. In DNA, the CDR3 is TGTGCCAGCAGCTTAACACACTACGAGCAGTACTTC.

This sequence joins TRBV3-1 (or the pseudogene TRBV3-2) and TRBJ2-1; no clear D gene. The CDR3 is made up of 14 amino acids. Germline V gene lookup returns CDR1 LGHDT and CDR2 YNNKEL (reference sequence). Trimming shortened V by 0 bases and J by 8 bases, and 11 bases separated the two germline ends. The CDR3 sequence is CASSQDVVGYEQFF. The DNA for the CDR3 is TGTGCCAGCAGCCAAGATGTGGTGGGTTATGAGCAGTTCTTC.